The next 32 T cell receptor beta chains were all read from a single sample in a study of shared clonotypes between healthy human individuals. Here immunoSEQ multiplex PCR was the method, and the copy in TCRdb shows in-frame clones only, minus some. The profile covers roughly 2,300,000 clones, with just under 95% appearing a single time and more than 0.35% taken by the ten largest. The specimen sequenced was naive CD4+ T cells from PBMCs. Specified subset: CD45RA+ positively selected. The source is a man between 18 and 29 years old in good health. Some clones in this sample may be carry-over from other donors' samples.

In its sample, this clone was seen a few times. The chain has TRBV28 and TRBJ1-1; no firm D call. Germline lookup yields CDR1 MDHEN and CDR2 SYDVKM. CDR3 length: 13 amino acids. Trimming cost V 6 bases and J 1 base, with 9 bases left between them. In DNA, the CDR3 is TGTGCCAGCAGCCCCGGACGGAACACTGAAGCTTTCTTT. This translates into CASSPGRNTEAFF.

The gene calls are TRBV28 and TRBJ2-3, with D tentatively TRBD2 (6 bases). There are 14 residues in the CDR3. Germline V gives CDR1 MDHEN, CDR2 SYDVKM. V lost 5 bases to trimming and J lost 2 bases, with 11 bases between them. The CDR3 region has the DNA TGTGCCAGCAGTCCCCCGGGAGACACAGATACGCAGTATTTT. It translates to CASSPPGDTDTQYF.

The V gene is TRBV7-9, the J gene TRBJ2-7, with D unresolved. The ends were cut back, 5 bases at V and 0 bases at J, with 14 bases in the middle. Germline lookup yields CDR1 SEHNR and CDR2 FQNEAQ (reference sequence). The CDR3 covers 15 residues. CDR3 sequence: CASSMAAFFSYEQYF. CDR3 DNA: TGTGCCAGCAGCATGGCGGCTTTCTTCTCCTACGAGCAGTACTTC.

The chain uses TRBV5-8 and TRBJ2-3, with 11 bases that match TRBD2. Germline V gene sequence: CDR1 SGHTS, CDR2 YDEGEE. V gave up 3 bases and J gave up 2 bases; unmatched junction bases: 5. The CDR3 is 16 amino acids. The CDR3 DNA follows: TGTGCCAGCAGCTACGGACTAGCGGGCACCACAGATACGCAGTATTTT. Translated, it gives CASSYGLAGTTDTQYF.

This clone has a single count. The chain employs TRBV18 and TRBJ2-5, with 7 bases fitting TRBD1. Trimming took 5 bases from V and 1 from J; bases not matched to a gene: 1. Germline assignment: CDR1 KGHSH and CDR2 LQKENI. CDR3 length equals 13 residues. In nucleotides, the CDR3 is TGTGCCAGCTCAGGGGACAGCCAAGAGACCCAGTACTTC. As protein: CASSGDSQETQYF.

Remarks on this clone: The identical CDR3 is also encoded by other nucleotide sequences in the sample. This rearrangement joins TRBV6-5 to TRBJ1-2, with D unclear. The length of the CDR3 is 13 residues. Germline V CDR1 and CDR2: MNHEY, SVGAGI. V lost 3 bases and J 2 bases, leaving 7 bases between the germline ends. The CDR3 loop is CASSYRPNYGYTF. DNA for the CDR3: TGTGCCAGCAGTTATCGGCCCAACTATGGCTACACCTTC.

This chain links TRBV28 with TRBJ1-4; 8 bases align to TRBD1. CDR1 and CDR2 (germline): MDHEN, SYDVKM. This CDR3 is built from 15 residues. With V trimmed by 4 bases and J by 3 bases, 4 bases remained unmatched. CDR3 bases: TGTGCCAGCAGTTATGCAGGGGGCCCTAATGAAAAACTGTTTTTT. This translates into CASSYAGGPNEKLFF.

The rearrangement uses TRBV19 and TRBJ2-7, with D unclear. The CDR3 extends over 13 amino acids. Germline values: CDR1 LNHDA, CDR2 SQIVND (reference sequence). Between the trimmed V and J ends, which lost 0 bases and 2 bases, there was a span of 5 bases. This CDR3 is CASSIEGPYEQYF. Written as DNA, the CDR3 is TGTGCCAGTAGTATAGAAGGGCCCTACGAGCAGTACTTC.

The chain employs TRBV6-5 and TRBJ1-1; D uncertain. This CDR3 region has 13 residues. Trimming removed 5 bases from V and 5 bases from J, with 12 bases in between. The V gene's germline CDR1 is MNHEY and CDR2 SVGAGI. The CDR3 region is CASSRLGGTEAFF. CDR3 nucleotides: TGTGCCAGCAGTAGACTAGGCGGGACTGAAGCTTTCTTT.

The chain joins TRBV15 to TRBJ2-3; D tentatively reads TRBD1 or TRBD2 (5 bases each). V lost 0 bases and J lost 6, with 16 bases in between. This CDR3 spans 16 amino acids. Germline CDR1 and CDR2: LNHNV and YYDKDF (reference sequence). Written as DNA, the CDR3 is TGTGCCACCAGCAGAGATCCTGGGGGTGCGGTTGATACGCAGTATTTT. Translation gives CATSRDPGGAVDTQYF.

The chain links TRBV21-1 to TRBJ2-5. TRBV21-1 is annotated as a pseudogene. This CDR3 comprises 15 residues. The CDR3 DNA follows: TGTGCCAGCAGCAATAGGGGACCCCGGGAAGAGACCCAGTACTTC. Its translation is CASSNRGPREETQYF.

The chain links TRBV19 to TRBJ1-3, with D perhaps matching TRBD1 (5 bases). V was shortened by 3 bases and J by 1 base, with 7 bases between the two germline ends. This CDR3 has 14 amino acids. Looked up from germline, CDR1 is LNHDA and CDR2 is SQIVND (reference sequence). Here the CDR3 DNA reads TGTGCCAGTAGTATGGGGGATTCTGGAAACACCATATATTTT. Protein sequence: CASSMGDSGNTIYF.

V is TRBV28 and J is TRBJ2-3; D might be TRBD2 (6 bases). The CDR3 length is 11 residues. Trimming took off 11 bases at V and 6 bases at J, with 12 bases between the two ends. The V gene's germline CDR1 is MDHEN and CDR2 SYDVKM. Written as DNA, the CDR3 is TGTGCCTCCCTTCGGGGGGATACGCAGTATTTT. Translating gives CASLRGDTQYF. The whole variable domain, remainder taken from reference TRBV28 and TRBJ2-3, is DVKVTQSSRYLVKRTGEKVFLECVQDMDHENMFWYRQDPGLGLRLIYFSYDVKMKEKGDIPEGYSVSREKKERFSLILESASTNQTSMYLCASLRGDTQYFGPGTRLTVL.

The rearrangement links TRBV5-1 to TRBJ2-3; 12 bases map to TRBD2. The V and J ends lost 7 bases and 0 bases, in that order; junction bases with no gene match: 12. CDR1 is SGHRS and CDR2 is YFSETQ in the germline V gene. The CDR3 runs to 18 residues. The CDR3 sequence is CASVLGTSGYASTDTQYF. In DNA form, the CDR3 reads TGCGCCAGCGTCCTAGGGACTAGCGGGTACGCTAGCACAGATACGCAGTATTTT.

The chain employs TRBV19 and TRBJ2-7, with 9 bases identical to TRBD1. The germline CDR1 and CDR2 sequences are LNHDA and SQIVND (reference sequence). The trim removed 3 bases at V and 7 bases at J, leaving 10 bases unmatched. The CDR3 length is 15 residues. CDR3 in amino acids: CASSIGTGRLREQYF. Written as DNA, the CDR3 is TGTGCCAGTAGTATCGGGACAGGGAGGTTGCGGGAGCAGTACTTC.

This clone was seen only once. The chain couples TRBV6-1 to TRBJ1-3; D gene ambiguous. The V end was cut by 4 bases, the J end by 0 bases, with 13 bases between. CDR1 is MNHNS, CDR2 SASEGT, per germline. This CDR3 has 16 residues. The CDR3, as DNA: TGTGCCAGCAGTGCCCTCCGGGGAGGCTCTGGAAACACCATATATTTT. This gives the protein CASSALRGGSGNTIYF.

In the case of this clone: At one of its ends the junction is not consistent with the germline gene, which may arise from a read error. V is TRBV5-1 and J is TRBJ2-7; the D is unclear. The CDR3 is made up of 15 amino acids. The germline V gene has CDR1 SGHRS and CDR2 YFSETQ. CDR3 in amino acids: CASSFSEATTYEQCF. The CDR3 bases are TGCGCCAGCAGCTTTTCAGAGGCTACCACCTACGAGCAGTGCTTC.

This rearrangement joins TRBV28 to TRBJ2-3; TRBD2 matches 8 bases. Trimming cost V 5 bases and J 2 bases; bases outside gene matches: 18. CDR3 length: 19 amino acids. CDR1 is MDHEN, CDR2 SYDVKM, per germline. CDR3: CASSVGPWSSGRATDTQYF. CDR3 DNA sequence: TGTGCCAGCAGTGTTGGGCCATGGTCCAGCGGGAGAGCCACAGATACGCAGTATTTT.

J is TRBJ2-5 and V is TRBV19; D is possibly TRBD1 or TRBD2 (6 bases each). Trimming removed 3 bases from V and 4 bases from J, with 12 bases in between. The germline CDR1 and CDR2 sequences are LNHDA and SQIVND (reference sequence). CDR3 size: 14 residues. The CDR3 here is CASSIFPGAETQYF. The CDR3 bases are TGTGCCAGTAGTATTTTCCCGGGGGCAGAGACCCAGTACTTC.

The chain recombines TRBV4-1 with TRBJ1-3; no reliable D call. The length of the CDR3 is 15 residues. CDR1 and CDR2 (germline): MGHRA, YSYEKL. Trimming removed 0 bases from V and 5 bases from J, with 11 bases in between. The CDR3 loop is CASSQEGQRRNTIYF. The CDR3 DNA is TGCGCCAGCAGCCAAGAGGGCCAACGCCGAAACACCATATATTTT.

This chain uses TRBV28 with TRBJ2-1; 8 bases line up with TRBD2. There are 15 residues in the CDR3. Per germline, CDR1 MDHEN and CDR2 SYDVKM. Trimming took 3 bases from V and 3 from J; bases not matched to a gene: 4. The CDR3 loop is CASSLTGGRYNEQFF. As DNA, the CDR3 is TGTGCCAGCAGTTTGACGGGAGGGCGCTACAATGAGCAGTTCTTC.

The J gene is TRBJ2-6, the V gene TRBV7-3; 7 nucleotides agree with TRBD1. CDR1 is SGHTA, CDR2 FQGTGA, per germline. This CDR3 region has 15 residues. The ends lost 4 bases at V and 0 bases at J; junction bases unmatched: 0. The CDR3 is CASSSGGSGANVLTF. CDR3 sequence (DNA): TGTGCCAGCAGCTCAGGGGGCTCTGGGGCCAACGTCCTGACTTTC. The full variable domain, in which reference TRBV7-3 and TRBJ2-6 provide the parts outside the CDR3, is GAGVSQTPSNKVTEKGKYVELRCDPISGHTALYWYRQSLGQGPEFLIYFQGTGAADDSGLPNDRFFAVRPEGSVSTLKIQRTERGDSAVYLCASSSGGSGANVLTFGAGSRLTVL.

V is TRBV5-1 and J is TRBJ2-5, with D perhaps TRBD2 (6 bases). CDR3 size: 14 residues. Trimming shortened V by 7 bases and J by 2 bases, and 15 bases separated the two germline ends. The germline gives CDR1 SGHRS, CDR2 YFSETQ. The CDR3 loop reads CASRGLPNQETQYF. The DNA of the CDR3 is TGCGCCAGCCGGGGACTCCCTAATCAAGAGACCCAGTACTTC.

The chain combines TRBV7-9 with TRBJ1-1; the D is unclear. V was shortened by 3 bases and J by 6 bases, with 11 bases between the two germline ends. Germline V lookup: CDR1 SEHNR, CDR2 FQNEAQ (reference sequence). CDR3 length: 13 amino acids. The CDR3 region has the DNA TGTGCCAGCAGCTTTGGGAGGGCCGCTGAAGCTTTCTTT. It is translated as CASSFGRAAEAFF. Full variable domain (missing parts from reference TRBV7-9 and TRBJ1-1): DTGVSQNPRHKITKRGQNVTFRCDPISEHNRLYWYRQTLGQGPEFLTYFQNEAQLEKSRLLSDRFSAERPKGSFSTLEIQRTEQGDSAMYLCASSFGRAAEAFFGQGTRLTVV.

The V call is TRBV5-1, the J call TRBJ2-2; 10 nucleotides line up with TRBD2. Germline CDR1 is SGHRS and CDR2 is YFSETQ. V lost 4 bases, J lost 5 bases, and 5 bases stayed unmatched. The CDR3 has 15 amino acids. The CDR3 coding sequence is TGCGCCAGCAGCAATGGACTAGCGGTGACCGGGGAGCTGTTTTTT. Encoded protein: CASSNGLAVTGELFF.

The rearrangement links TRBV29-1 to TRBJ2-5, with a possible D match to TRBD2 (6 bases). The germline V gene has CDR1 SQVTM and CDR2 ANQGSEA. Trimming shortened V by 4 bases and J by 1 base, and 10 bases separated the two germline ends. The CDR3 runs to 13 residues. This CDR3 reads CSVGRDSQETQYF. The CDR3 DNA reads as TGCAGCGTTGGTCGGGACTCCCAAGAGACCCAGTACTTC.

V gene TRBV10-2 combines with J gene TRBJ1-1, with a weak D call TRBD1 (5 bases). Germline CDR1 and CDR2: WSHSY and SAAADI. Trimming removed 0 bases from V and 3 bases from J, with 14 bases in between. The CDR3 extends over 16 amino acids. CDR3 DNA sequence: TGCGCCAGCAGTGAGTCAGGAAGGGGTTGGGACACTGAAGCTTTCTTT. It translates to CASSESGRGWDTEAFF.

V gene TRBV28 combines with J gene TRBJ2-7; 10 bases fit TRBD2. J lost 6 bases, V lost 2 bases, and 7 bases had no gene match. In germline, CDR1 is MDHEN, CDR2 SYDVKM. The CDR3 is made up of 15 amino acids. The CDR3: CASSLEQIAGGEQYF. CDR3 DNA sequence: TGTGCCAGCAGTTTAGAGCAGATAGCGGGAGGCGAGCAGTACTTC. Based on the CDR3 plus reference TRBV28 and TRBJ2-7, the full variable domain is DVKVTQSSRYLVKRTGEKVFLECVQDMDHENMFWYRQDPGLGLRLIYFSYDVKMKEKGDIPEGYSVSREKKERFSLILESASTNQTSMYLCASSLEQIAGGEQYFGPGTRLTVT.

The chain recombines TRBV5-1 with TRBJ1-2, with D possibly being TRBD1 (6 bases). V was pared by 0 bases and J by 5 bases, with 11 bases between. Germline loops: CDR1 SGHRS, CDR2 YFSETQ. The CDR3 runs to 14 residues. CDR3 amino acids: CASSLDAGAYGYTF. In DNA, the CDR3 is TGCGCCAGCAGCTTGGACGCAGGGGCTTATGGCTACACCTTC.

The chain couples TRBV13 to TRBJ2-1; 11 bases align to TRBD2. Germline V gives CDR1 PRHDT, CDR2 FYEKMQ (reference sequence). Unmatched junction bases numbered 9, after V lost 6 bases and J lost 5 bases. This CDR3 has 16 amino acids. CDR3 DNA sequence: TGTGCCAGCAGTCGTACCGGGACTAGCGGAAACAATGAGCAGTTCTTC. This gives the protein CASSRTGTSGNNEQFF.

CDR3 residues: CAWSRSGSSYEQYF. CDR3 sequence (DNA): TGTGCCTGGAGTCGAAGCGGGAGTTCCTACGAGCAGTACTTC. The chain combines TRBV30 with TRBJ2-7, with 8 bases matching TRBD2. With 2 bases clipped from V and 1 base from J, the junction kept 4 bases outside the gene matches. From germline, CDR1 is GTSNPN and CDR2 SVGIG (reference sequence). This CDR3 region has 14 residues.

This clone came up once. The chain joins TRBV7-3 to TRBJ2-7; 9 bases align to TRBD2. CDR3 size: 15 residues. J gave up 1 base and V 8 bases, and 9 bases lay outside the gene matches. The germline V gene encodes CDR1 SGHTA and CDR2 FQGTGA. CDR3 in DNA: TGTGCCAGCGGGTTGGCGGGAGGGCCTTCCTACGAGCAGTACTTC. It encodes CASGLAGGPSYEQYF.